The source of this T cell receptor beta chain is a study of PD-1 blockade in classical Hodgkin lymphoma. Study-wide findings and caveats: According to reports, newly diagnosed patients had lower baseline TCR diversity than healthy donors, and relapsed/refractory patients had lower baseline TCR diversity still. TCR diversity rose significantly by C4D1 in CD4+ but not CD8+ cells. Repertoire differences lack defined causes, possibly disease activity or prior therapy.

Time point: cycle 4 day 1 (C4D1), after 6 weeks of nivolumab. Following autologous stem cell transplantation, relapse occurred in every patient, and exposure to brentuximab vedotin varied. CDR1 LNHNV and CDR2 YYDKDF come from the germline V gene (reference sequence). The CDR3 spans 19 residues. Trimming took 0 bases from V and 4 from J; bases not matched to a gene: 13. Profiled with immunoSEQ multiplex PCR; TCRdb holds only in-frame clones, not every one. This sample has about 9,700 clones, with roughly 82% found just once. Concerning this clone itself: Its antigen is undetermined.

Sequences were derived from peripheral blood mononuclear cells (PBMCs), sampled before the fourth cycle of nivolumab. The chain combines TRBV15 with TRBJ2-2; TRBD2 matches at 8 bases. The receptor was isolated from a human donor with classical Hodgkin lymphoma. Here the CDR3 reads CATSRDGLLAGGPTGELFF. CDR3 bases: TGTGCCACCAGCAGAGATGGATTGTTGGCGGGGGGCCCCACCGGGGAGCTGTTTTTT.